This T cell receptor beta chain was found in a study of a mutant IDH1 vaccine in newly diagnosed glioma. Germline V lookup: CDR1 GTSNPN, CDR2 SVGIG (reference sequence). The V and J ends lost 0 bases and 5 bases, in that order; junction bases with no gene match: 3. The CDR3 runs to 13 residues. As to time point: baseline, week 1 (first vaccination visit). Specified treatment: pre-vaccination baseline after standard-of-care therapy. New WHO grade 3 or 4 astrocytomas that were IDH1-mutant and ATRX-lost occurred in the donors. Clones were read by immunoSEQ multiplex PCR, and TCRdb kept only the in-frame ones, dropping some. The data contain tens of thousands of clones, 60% to 85% of them seen just once; the ten biggest clones take up approximately 1.8%.

Sequencing used PBMCs, obtained from a glioma patient treated with radiotherapy, temozolomide or both. The chain links TRBV30 to TRBJ2-5; TRBD1 agrees at 7 bases. The TCR comes from a woman between 35 and 50 years old with glioma. CDR3 region: CAWSVGRGETQYF. The CDR3 nucleotides are TGTGCCTGGAGTGTAGGCAGGGGGGAGACCCAGTACTTC.